This TCR beta chain came from a study of OX40 agonist ivuxolimab in advanced cancers. Study-level background: Ivuxolimab is a fully human IgG2 antibody that activates OX40 (CD134). Under the entry rules, prior anti-PD-1, anti-PD-L1 or anti-CTLA-4 therapy was allowed, and 40% had some.

The V gene lost 0 bases and the J gene lost 4 bases, with 14 bases spanning the gap. Germline V gene data show CDR1 as SGHRS and CDR2 as YFSETQ. The CDR3 is 16 amino acids. Autoimmune disease history or systemic immunosuppression led to patient exclusion. Data came from immunoSEQ multiplex PCR; TCRdb stores just in-frame clones and leaves some out. The sample consists of roughly 60,000 clones, roughly 85% of them appearing once. The material sequenced was CD4+ or CD8+ T cells sorted from blood, taken in a trial of the OX40 agonist ivuxolimab. This chain connects TRBV5-1 to TRBJ2-1; D uncertain. The sequence was collected from an adult with an advanced solid tumor such as melanoma, head and neck, liver or kidney cancer. In nucleotides, the CDR3 is TGCGCCAGCAGCTTGGAGTTTACCGGACGGTACAATGAGCAGTTCTTC. This encodes CASSLEFTGRYNEQFF.